This T cell receptor beta chain was profiled in a study of beta chain features in type 1 diabetes. Study-level results: A PCR bias possibly favoring shorter templates would apply equally to patients and controls.

Investigators reverse transcribed all isolated RNA, so they sequenced expressed TCRB transcripts. The method was immunoSEQ multiplex PCR; TCRdb's version includes in-frame clones alone and lacks a portion of them. The table has a few hundred thousand clones, approximately 11% seen once. Germline assignment: CDR1 SGDLS and CDR2 YYNGEE. CDR3 length equals 16 residues. V shed 0 bases, J shed 6 bases, and the junction held 5 bases outside the gene matches. Sorting of CD4+ naive, central memory, regulatory and stem cell-like memory cells was performed via CD45RO/CCR7/CD25/CD127/CD95/CD27. Note on this clone: No antigen is known for it.

The gene calls are TRBV9 and TRBJ2-1; 11 bases align to TRBD2. This TCR was sampled from a woman aged 25 to 39 in good health. Sequenced sample: naive CD4+ T cells from blood. CDR3 region: CASSVGELAGANEQFF. CDR3 bases: TGTGCCAGCAGCGTAGGTGAACTAGCGGGAGCCAATGAGCAGTTCTTC.